This TCR beta chain was observed in a study of blood T cell repertoires in COVID-19. Study details: Some COVID-19 samples were acute and others convalescent; all came from the United States, Italy and Spain. Nucleic acid was either cDNA or gDNA, and it came from T cells, B-cell-depleted T cells, or PBMCs.

CDR3 length: 15 amino acids. Per the germline V gene, CDR1 is SGHRS and CDR2 is YFSETQ. V dropped 2 bases and J dropped 0 bases, with 11 bases sitting between them. Per the original data handling: The assay estimated nucleated cells by amplifying reference gene primers. Measured with immunoSEQ multiplex PCR; TCRdb has only the in-frame clones, and not every one. The V and J calls and clone size come from that table; D and trimming were worked out from the DNA. The table lists 200,000 to 250,000 clones, 70% to 90% of them singletons, with around 4.7% in the top ten. The TCR sequence derives from a man aged 30 to 39 with acute COVID-19. The chain has TRBV5-1 and TRBJ1-1; D is uncertain. The sample consisted of PBMCs or T cells enriched from blood (not recorded which). The CDR3, as DNA: TGCGCCAGCAGCTTTGGGGAGGTGTTGAACACTGAAGCTTTCTTT. Residues: CASSFGEVLNTEAFF.